What follows is one TCR beta chain and its context. It has no known antigen specificity. No base quality values were provided; no much bigger clone lies one nucleotide off. The data are from a study of cytomegalovirus exposure and HLA in healthy donors (dated by TCRdb to the late 2010s). Notes on the research overall: An earlier analysis of several hundred of the donors reported approximately 300 Gb of sequence data and around 110 million unique TCR beta sequences from about 180 million T cells. Roughly 300 gigabases of sequencing data and around 80 million unique TCR sequences made up an early release that covered roughly 670 HLA-typed donors. The genetic ancestry cluster associated with self-reported Caucasian donors included 80% to 90% of the approximately 400 genotyped donors. The study aimed to test whether cataloging public T cell receptors could reveal signatures of past pathogen exposure. The study used immunosequencing to profile the T cell repertoires of approximately 690 subjects and linked those repertoires to cytomegalovirus serostatus. Along with the approximately 700-subject first cohort, a separate validation cohort of 120 different subjects was used. To predict cytomegalovirus infection status, the study brought together high-throughput TCR immunosequencing, statistical association of individual TCRs with disease status, and machine learning. To study patterns of TCR occurrence, a later analysis re-analyzed previously published TCR beta repertoires from 500 to 850 donors and added high-resolution HLA genotyping. In the later analysis, no new phenotypic data were used to find candidate immune exposures; instead, reliance was placed on TCR beta sequences and their occurrence across donors. To decide whether each TCR beta V gene segment behaved as functional or pseudogenic, an earlier analysis of several hundred of the donors relied on high-throughput TCR beta sequencing. Alongside the repertoire data, information on donor age, sex, ethnicity and CMV serostatus was compiled. A later genetic analysis took genome-wide SNP genotypes for about 55% of the roughly 700 donors and used that subset as a discovery cohort. Every discovery cohort repertoire had been produced on one sequencing platform. HLA typing covered class I and class II loci at four-digit resolution. The number of donors typed differed by locus, with about 629-630 for A, B, C, DRB1 and DQB1, roughly 520 for DQA1, 600 to 610 for DPA1, and about 450 for DPB1. Because of strong linkage in the cohort, four or five DR-DQ haplotypes were treated as single units for association and clustering. Among roughly 400 genotyped donors of the cohort, an average of approximately 240,000 unique TCR beta nucleotide sequences was sequenced per donor, of which 15% to 20% were non-productive. The paper as a whole reports these results and caveats: Most TCR sequences were observed very rarely across donors, whereas some public TCRs were present in many individuals. The authors suggested that the approach could potentially be generalized to other disease states and immunological phenotypes. Because counts were too low, approximately 15 rarely observed V segments, including chromosome 9 orphons, were excluded from the earlier analysis of around 640 of the donors. HLA typing was unavailable for some donors at each locus, so association tests used only the typed subset. Sequencing depth was assumed to be roughly uniform across donors in the presence/absence analyses, though that assumption may not hold. A further reported finding was that TCR beta sequences accurately predicted the HLA-A and HLA-B alleles for most subjects in the first cohort. Immune exposure information for the cohort was limited to CMV serostatus. In a later analysis, TCR association rates were found to vary across HLA loci, with the most associated TCRs seen for DRB1 alleles and the fewest for HLA-C alleles. In a later analysis, most CMV-associated TCR beta chains were found to appear HLA-restricted, with HLA associations seemingly driven largely by CMV exposure. Cytomegalovirus status was reported to be diagnosed by the classifier with high specificity and sensitivity in both the original and validation cohorts. Correlated functional status among segregating V segments might be attributable to linkage disequilibrium, but an unknown experimental factor could not be ruled out. A cluster of highly shared sequence variants was judged likely to be a technical artifact of the sequencing pipeline. Compared with equally common non-associated chains, HLA-associated TCR beta chains in a later analysis were more clonally expanded and had lower generation probabilities. In a later genetic analysis, fewer N-insertions in productive TCRs were reported among donors in an Asian-associated ancestry cluster than the roughly 640-donor mean. A later analysis associated about 17,000 TCR beta sequences with specific HLA alleles at a false discovery rate of 0.05. Several of the top co-occurrence clusters appeared to be linked to parvovirus B19, influenza, CMV and Epstein-Barr virus, according to a later analysis. In this cohort, only TCR beta chains were sequenced, and detectable features were limited by the absence of alpha or paired-chain data. In vitro tests confirmed that a few of the cytomegalovirus-associated TCR beta chains recognize cytomegalovirus antigens. Some IMGT-functional V segments, including TRBV6-2 and TRBV6-3, could not be told apart with the 87-base-pair reads, so those segments were excluded. An association between a missense DCLRE1C variant and V-gene and J-gene trimming of TCR beta chains was found in a later genetic analysis and replicated in an independent cohort. The study listed 170 or so TCR beta chains as associated with cytomegalovirus. Assigning TCR associations to individual alleles was difficult when HLA alleles, especially DR and DQ, strongly co-occurred. Broadly in line with IMGT annotations, most TCR beta V segments showed up in productive rearrangements about 87% or about 30% of the time in an earlier analysis of several hundred of the donors.

The CDR1 and CDR2 encoded by the germline V gene are LGHNA and YSLEER. The CDR3 has 17 amino acids, counting the end cysteine and phenylalanine. Just CDR3 DNA is preserved here, 51 bases in frame from base 1. From V the trimming removes 0 bases and from J it removes 4 bases, while the gene matches leave 7 bases of the junction unaccounted for. Libraries were built with the immunoSEQ multiplex PCR assay. The multiplex PCR relied on a mix of 60 forward primers for TCR Vbeta segments and 13 reverse primers for TCR Jbeta segments. The CDR3 region of rearranged TCR beta genes was amplified from genomic DNA with a multiplex PCR assay. On the Illumina HiSeq System, the amplified TCR beta libraries were sequenced as 87-base-pair reads. As for the authors' bioinformatics: In a later analysis, tens of millions of unique TCR beta chains were counted across the roughly 670 repertoires, and roughly 11 million of these chains were shared by at least two donors. To remove PCR and sequencing errors, raw reads were error-corrected and collapsed into unique sequences using a nearest-neighbor algorithm that merged closely related sequences. CDR3 sequences were aligned to IMGT reference sequences to assign V, D and J gene segments. For a sequence to be retained, at least a six-nucleotide match to both a V gene segment and a J gene segment was required. Rearrangements were classified as productive when the CDR3 lacked stop codons and remained in frame with V and J, and all other rearrangements were classified as non-productive. CDR3 was defined according to IMGT convention as the region running from the second conserved V-encoded cysteine to the conserved J-encoded phenylalanine. Sequences without an unambiguous match to a single V gene segment were excluded from the earlier analysis of about 600 of the donors. In an earlier analysis of approximately 550 of the donors, V segments were called functional above 56.7% productive rearrangements and were called segregating when the between-donor standard deviation exceeded 5%. To diagnose cytomegalovirus status from the catalog of TCR beta chain sequences, a statistical classification framework was built. V and J gene assignment, in a later analysis, came from comparing TCR nucleotide sequences with IMGT/GENE-DB human TR gene sequences. Using the TCRdist pipeline, a later analysis assigned CDR3 sequences along with most-parsimonious VDJ recombination scenarios. In a later analysis, each TCR beta chain was defined by its CDR3 amino acid sequence together with its V-gene family, and reads lacking a unique V-gene family were excluded. A later analysis removed 592 highly shared, low-generation-probability nucleotide sequences to deal with suspected cross-contamination and a sequencing artifact. In a later analysis, a clonal expansion index for each public chain was calculated from normalized within-repertoire ranks of inferred template counts. Generation probabilities in a later analysis came from a VDJ recombination model fitted to out-of-frame rearrangements, and those results were checked against IGoR. In a later analysis, hypergeometric tests were used to score TCR-TCR, TCR-HLA and TCR-CMV co-occurrence, with a repertoire-size bias correction applied to TCR pairs. In a later analysis, false discovery rates were estimated by permuting HLA or CMV assignments 20 times. In a later analysis, co-occurring TCRs were grouped using DBSCAN, and TCRdist sequence similarity was added for clustering within HLA-allele-positive subsets. For co-occurrence clustering, repertoires with fewer than 30,000 or more than 120,000 public chains were excluded, along with roughly 5 repertoires with anomalous nucleotide sharing. Entries here come from immuneACCESS through TCRdb and include only in-frame sequences with V and J called. Some clones fail to appear in such tables; in the studies checked, an unresolved V gene covers under half of the shortfall, and the cause of the remainder is unknown. The DNA was the basis for D and trimming; V, J and clone size are from that table. For this sample the table gives 90,000 to 120,000 clones, of which 70% to 85% were detected only once. The top ten hold 0.9% to 1.5% of the sample.

The cohort consisted of hundreds of healthy bone marrow donors. At the time of sampling, all cohort members were nominally healthy, though unrecorded immune exposures were likely present. The donor was CMV seronegative and belonged to the group of 352 seronegative cohort members. Every donor gave a peripheral blood sample, and the peripheral blood mononuclear cells from that sample were used for TCR beta sequencing. Genomic DNA extraction from the blood cell samples was performed with the Qiagen DNeasy Blood Extraction Kit. The V and J genes are TRBV4-3 and TRBJ2-7; 12 nucleotides in the junction match TRBD2. This TCR came from a woman under 30 in good health and CMV-seronegative. Sequenced material: PBMCs. The DNA sequence is as follows: TGCGCCAGCAGCCAAGATGCGGCTAGCGGGGGGGCTTACGAGCAGTACTTC. It translates to CASSQDAASGGAYEQYF.